The clone carrying this T cell receptor beta chain has a single count. Grouping used clinical history reported by participants in a survey and questionnaire. These data are taken from a study of blood T cell repertoires in COVID-19. Study-wide context: The analysed material was cDNA or gDNA that came from T cells, B-cell-depleted T cells, or PBMCs.

The assay was immunoSEQ multiplex PCR, and TCRdb's table has in-frame clones only and misses some. The sample lists approximately 300,000 clones, roughly 90% seen once, with 15% to 20% in the top ten. Germline trimming cut 3 bases from V and 0 bases from J; bases unmatched to any gene: 8. Germline V gene sequence: CDR1 SGHNT, CDR2 YYREEE (reference sequence). CDR3 size: 16 residues. V and J are TRBV5-4 and TRBJ2-7; 8 nucleotides match TRBD2. This sequence originates from a woman younger than 45 who had recovered from COVID-19. Sequenced material: PBMCs or T cells enriched from blood (not recorded which). Here the CDR3 reads CASSSLSGGSSYEQYF. The CDR3 bases are TGTGCCAGCAGCTCCTTAAGCGGGGGTAGCTCCTACGAGCAGTACTTC.